This T cell receptor beta chain was observed in a study of blood T cells in healthy people across ages. Through a sample-barcoded 5' primer and a J-beta primer mix, a second PCR was run for roughly 6 to 12 cycles. TCRdb called the 5' RACE reads again in MiXCR, with one record for every CDR3 protein. Seen here are about 640,000 distinct CDR3 sequences, roughly three fifths observed once, and the top ten hold 30% to 45%. This clonotype turned up a few times. V lost 0 bases to trimming and J lost 2 bases; unmatched junction nucleotides: 1. Per the germline V gene, CDR1 is MNHEY and CDR2 is SVGEGT. This CDR3 is built from 14 residues.

The V gene is TRBV6-2 or TRBV6-3, the J gene TRBJ2-7; 7 bases match TRBD2. Specimen: blood. This sequence originates from a man in his 60s in good health. The CDR3 DNA is TGTGCCAGCAGTTACTCGGGAGGGCCCTACGAGCAGTACTTC. This sequence encodes CASSYSGGPYEQYF.